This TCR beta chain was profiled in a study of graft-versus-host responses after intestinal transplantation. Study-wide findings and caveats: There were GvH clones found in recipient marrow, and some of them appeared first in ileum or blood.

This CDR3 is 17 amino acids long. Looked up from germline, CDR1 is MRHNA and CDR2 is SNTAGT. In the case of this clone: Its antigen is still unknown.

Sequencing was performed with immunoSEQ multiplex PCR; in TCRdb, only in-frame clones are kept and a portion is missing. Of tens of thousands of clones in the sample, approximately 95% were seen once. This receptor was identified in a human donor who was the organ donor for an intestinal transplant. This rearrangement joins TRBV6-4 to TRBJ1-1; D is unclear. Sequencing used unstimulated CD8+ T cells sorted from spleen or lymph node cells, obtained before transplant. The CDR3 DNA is TGTGCATCTCGCAATCATGGCGTTTCCCTAGGGAACACTGAAGCTTTCTTT. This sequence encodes CASRNHGVSLGNTEAFF.